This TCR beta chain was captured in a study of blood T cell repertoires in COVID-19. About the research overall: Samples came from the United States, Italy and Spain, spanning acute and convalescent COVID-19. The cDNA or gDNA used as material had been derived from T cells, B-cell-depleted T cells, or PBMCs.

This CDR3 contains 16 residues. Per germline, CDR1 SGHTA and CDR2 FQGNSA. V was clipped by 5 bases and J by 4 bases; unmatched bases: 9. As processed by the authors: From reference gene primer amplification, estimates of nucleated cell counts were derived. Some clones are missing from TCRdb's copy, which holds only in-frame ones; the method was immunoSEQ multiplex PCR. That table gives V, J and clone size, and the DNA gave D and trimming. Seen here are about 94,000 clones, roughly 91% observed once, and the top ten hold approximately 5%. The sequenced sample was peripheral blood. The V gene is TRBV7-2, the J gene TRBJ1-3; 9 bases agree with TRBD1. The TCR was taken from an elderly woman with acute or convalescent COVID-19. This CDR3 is CASSPRDRVEGNTIYF. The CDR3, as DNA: TGTGCCAGCAGCCCCAGGGACAGGGTGGAGGGAAACACCATATATTTT.